This T cell receptor (beta chain) was documented in a study of blood T cell repertoires in COVID-19. Study summary: Sites in the United States, Italy and Spain provided acute and convalescent COVID-19 samples. In each case, the material was cDNA or gDNA derived from T cells, B-cell-depleted T cells, or PBMCs.

How the authors handled the data: How many nucleated cells were present was estimated from reference gene primer amplification. The method was immunoSEQ multiplex PCR; TCRdb's version includes in-frame clones alone and lacks a portion of them. The DNA gave D and trimming, while V, J and clone size come from that table. The sample has 200,000 or so clones; approximately 84% are singletons. The sample comprised peripheral blood. The sequence derives from a middle-aged man who had recovered from COVID-19.

Here the CDR3 reads CASSQRGSNQPQHF. The DNA of the CDR3 is TGTGCCAGCAGCCAACGGGGGAGCAATCAGCCCCAGCATTTT. V gene TRBV4-2 combines with J gene TRBJ1-5, with a possible D match to TRBD1 (5 bases). The CDR3 is 14 amino acids. Trimming took off 2 bases at V and 1 base at J, with 6 bases between the two ends. The germline CDR1 and CDR2 sequences are LGHNA and YNFKEQ.